This T cell receptor beta chain was recorded in a study of cytomegalovirus exposure and HLA in healthy donors (dated by TCRdb to 2016 to 2017). Describing the broader study: According to an earlier analysis of several hundred of the donors, 200 million or so T cells yielded 117 million unique TCR beta sequences and 276 Gb of sequence data. Roughly 300 gigabases of sequencing data and around 90 million unique TCR sequences made up an early release that covered several hundred HLA-typed donors. Among the roughly 390 genotyped donors, approximately 76% belonged to the genetic ancestry cluster associated with self-reported Caucasian donors. The study was designed to test whether signatures of past pathogen exposure could be identified by cataloging public T cell receptors. Using immunosequencing, the study profiled T cell repertoires from 640 or so subjects and related those repertoires to cytomegalovirus serostatus. Along with the approximately 700-subject first cohort, a separate validation cohort of about 110 different subjects was used. High-throughput TCR immunosequencing, statistical association of individual TCRs with disease status, and machine learning were combined to predict cytomegalovirus infection status. A later analysis re-examined previously published TCR beta repertoires from roughly 720 donors and added high-resolution HLA genotyping to investigate patterns of TCR occurrence. In the later analysis, no new phenotypic data were used to find candidate immune exposures; instead, reliance was placed on TCR beta sequences and their occurrence across donors. An earlier analysis of 587 of the donors applied high-throughput TCR beta sequencing to assess whether each TCR beta V gene segment acted as functional or pseudogenic. Donor age, sex, ethnicity and CMV serostatus were compiled together with the repertoire data. A later genetic analysis took genome-wide SNP genotypes for about 65% of the 666 donors and used that subset as a discovery cohort. All discovery cohort repertoires had been generated using a single sequencing platform. Class I and class II HLA loci were covered by the typing at four-digit resolution. The number of typed donors differed by locus: about 620-640 for A, B, C, DRB1 and DQB1; some 500 for DQA1; around 610 for DPA1; and around 470 for DPB1. Several DR-DQ haplotypes were handled as single units for association and clustering because linkage in the cohort was strong. Among roughly 400 genotyped donors of the cohort, an average of roughly 230,000 unique TCR beta nucleotide sequences was sequenced per donor, of which about 20% were non-productive. Summary of the overall study and its limitations: For the cohort, immune exposure information was limited to CMV serostatus. A cluster of highly shared sequence variants was judged likely to represent a technical artifact of the sequencing pipeline. The cohort was sequenced for TCR beta chains only, and without alpha or paired-chain data the features that could be detected were limited. A further reported finding was that TCR beta sequences accurately predicted the HLA-A and HLA-B alleles for most subjects in the first cohort. Some IMGT-functional V segments, including TRBV6-2 and TRBV6-3, could not be distinguished by the 87-base-pair reads and were therefore excluded. Broadly in line with IMGT annotations, most TCR beta V segments showed up in productive rearrangements about 90% or about 30% of the time in an earlier analysis of several hundred of the donors. It was suggested by the authors that the approach could potentially be generalized to other disease states and immunological phenotypes. According to a later genetic analysis, donors in an Asian-associated ancestry cluster had fewer N-insertions in productive TCRs than the approximately 700-donor mean. Compared with equally common non-associated chains, HLA-associated TCR beta chains in a later analysis were more clonally expanded and had lower generation probabilities. Because HLA typing was unavailable for some donors at each locus, only the typed subset was used in association tests. In a later genetic analysis, a missense DCLRE1C variant was associated with V-gene and J-gene trimming of TCR beta chains, and the association was replicated in an independent cohort. Correlated functional status among segregating V segments might reflect linkage disequilibrium, but an unknown experimental factor could not be ruled out. Strong co-occurrence of HLA alleles, especially DR and DQ, made assigning TCR associations to individual alleles difficult. Sequencing depth was assumed to be roughly uniform across donors in the presence/absence analyses, though that assumption may not hold. Because counts were too low, fewer than 20 rarely observed V segments, including chromosome 9 orphons, were excluded from the earlier analysis of 587 of the donors. The study gave a list of about 150 TCR beta chains associated with cytomegalovirus. According to a later analysis, TCR association rates differed among HLA loci, with DRB1 alleles showing the most associated TCRs and HLA-C alleles showing the fewest. In a later analysis, most CMV-associated TCR beta chains were found to appear HLA-restricted, with HLA associations seemingly driven largely by CMV exposure. A few of the identified cytomegalovirus-associated TCR beta chains were confirmed in vitro to be specific for cytomegalovirus antigens. Cytomegalovirus status was reported to be diagnosed by the classifier with high specificity and sensitivity in both the original and validation cohorts. Most TCR sequences were observed very rarely across donors, whereas some public TCRs were present in many individuals. In a later analysis, 16,951 TCR beta sequences were associated with specific HLA alleles at a false discovery rate of 0.05. In a later analysis, several top co-occurrence clusters were reported to appear linked to parvovirus B19, influenza, CMV and Epstein-Barr virus.

For CDR1 and CDR2, the germline V gene lists MNHNS and SASEGT. V sheds 6 bases and J sheds 0 bases, leaving 11 bases between their ends. There are 14 amino acids in the CDR3, from cysteine to phenylalanine inclusive. Left in the record is the CDR3 DNA by itself, 42 bases read in frame from the first base. The cohort was made up of about 670 healthy bone marrow donors. Cohort members were all nominally healthy when sampled, although unrecorded immune exposures were likely present. The donor tested CMV seropositive and was one of the 289 seropositive cohort members. Each donor provided a peripheral blood sample, and peripheral blood mononuclear cells were used for TCR beta sequencing. Genomic DNA was extracted from the blood cell samples with the Qiagen DNeasy Blood Extraction Kit. Library preparation employed the immunoSEQ multiplex PCR assay. A mixture of 60 forward primers for TCR Vbeta segments and 13 reverse primers for TCR Jbeta segments was used in the multiplex PCR. The CDR3 region of rearranged TCR beta genes was amplified from genomic DNA with a multiplex PCR assay. Amplified TCR beta libraries were sequenced as 87-base-pair reads on the Illumina HiSeq System. The original pipeline was this. Across the 640 or so repertoires, a later analysis counted roughly 84 million unique TCR beta chains, roughly 11 million of which were shared by at least two donors. To remove PCR and sequencing errors, raw reads were error-corrected and collapsed into unique sequences using a nearest-neighbor algorithm that merged closely related sequences. V, D and J gene segments were assigned by aligning CDR3 sequences to IMGT reference sequences. For a sequence to be retained, a match of at least six nucleotides was required to both a V gene segment and a J gene segment. A rearrangement was called productive if the CDR3 had no stop codons and remained in frame with V and J, and every other rearrangement was called non-productive. CDR3 was defined by IMGT convention, running from the second conserved V-encoded cysteine to the conserved J-encoded phenylalanine. The earlier analysis of about 530 of the donors excluded any sequence lacking an unambiguous match to a single V gene segment. In an earlier analysis of around 590 of the donors, a V segment was called functional when productive rearrangements were above 56.7%, and segregating when the standard deviation between donors exceeded 5%. A statistical classification framework was developed to diagnose cytomegalovirus status using the catalog of TCR beta chain sequences. In a later analysis, TCR nucleotide sequences were compared against IMGT/GENE-DB human TR gene sequences so that V and J genes could be assigned. Using the TCRdist pipeline, a later analysis assigned CDR3 sequences along with most-parsimonious VDJ recombination scenarios. In a later analysis, every TCR beta chain was defined by the combination of its CDR3 amino acid sequence and its V-gene family, and reads without a unique V-gene family were dropped. A later analysis removed 500 to 600 highly shared, low-generation-probability nucleotide sequences to deal with suspected cross-contamination and a sequencing artifact. In a later analysis, a clonal expansion index for each public chain was calculated from normalized within-repertoire ranks of inferred template counts. A later analysis computed generation probabilities with a VDJ recombination model fitted to out-of-frame rearrangements, and checked the results against IGoR. A later analysis scored TCR-TCR, TCR-HLA and TCR-CMV co-occurrence with hypergeometric tests, applying a repertoire-size bias correction to TCR pairs. In a later analysis, false discovery rates were estimated by permuting HLA or CMV assignments 20 times. In a later analysis, co-occurring TCRs were grouped using DBSCAN, and TCRdist sequence similarity was added for clustering within HLA-allele-positive subsets. Repertoires with fewer than 30,000 or more than 120,000 public chains were left out of co-occurrence clustering, as were a few repertoires with anomalous nucleotide sharing. TCRdb re-hosts the immuneACCESS table, in-frame sequences only. Its copies lack some clones; in the studies checked, an unresolved V gene accounts for under half of them, and the cause for the rest is not known. V and J calls and clone size follow that table, whereas D and trimming were derived from the DNA. The sample has approximately 150,000 clones on record, over 70% of them singletons. The biggest ten clones account for 7.4% of the sample.

Comment on this clone: This clone's antigen is unknown. Per-nucleotide qualities are absent, and no much larger clonotype sits a single base away.

Input material: PBMCs. This receptor was identified in a male donor in good health and CMV-seropositive. The chain couples TRBV6-1 to TRBJ1-1; TRBD1 might be the D gene, on 5 matching bases. The DNA sequence is as follows: TGTGCCAGCAGAAGACAGAACATGAACACTGAAGCTTTCTTT. Its translation reads: CASRRQNMNTEAFF.